This T cell receptor beta chain came from a study of shared clonotypes between healthy human individuals. Whole-study findings and limits: Unshared clonotypes carried lower generation probabilities than those common to all four donors.

Trimming shortened V by 6 bases and J by 4 bases, and 12 bases separated the two germline ends. CDR1 is MNHNS, CDR2 SASEGT, per germline. This CDR3 has 13 residues. In its sample, this clone was seen many times. Its antigen is as yet unknown. The method was immunoSEQ multiplex PCR; TCRdb's version includes in-frame clones alone and lacks a portion of them. The data contain under 1,100,000 clones, about three quarters of them singletons. The clonotype comes from a man between 18 and 35 years old in good health. The chain carries TRBV6-1 and TRBJ1-1; D uncertain. The sequenced material came from memory CD4+ T cells sorted from blood. Stated subset: CD45RA-negative fraction. The CDR3 nucleotides read TGTGCCAGCAGCGATACGAGAGGCACTGAAGCTTTCTTT. This codes for CASSDTRGTEAFF.